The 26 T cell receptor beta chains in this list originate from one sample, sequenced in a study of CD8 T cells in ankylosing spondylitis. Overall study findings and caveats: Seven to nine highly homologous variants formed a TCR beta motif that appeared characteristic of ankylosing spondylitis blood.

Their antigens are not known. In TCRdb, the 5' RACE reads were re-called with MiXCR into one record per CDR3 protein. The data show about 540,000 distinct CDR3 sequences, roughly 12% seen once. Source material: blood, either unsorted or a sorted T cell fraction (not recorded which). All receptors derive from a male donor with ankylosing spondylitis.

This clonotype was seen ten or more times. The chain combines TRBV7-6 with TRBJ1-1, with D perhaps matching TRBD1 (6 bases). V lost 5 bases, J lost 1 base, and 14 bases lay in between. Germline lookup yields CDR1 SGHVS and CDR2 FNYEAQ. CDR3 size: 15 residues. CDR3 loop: CASSNPLGQNTEAFF. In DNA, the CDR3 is TGTGCCAGCAGCAACCCCCTGGGACAGAACACTGAAGCTTTCTTT.

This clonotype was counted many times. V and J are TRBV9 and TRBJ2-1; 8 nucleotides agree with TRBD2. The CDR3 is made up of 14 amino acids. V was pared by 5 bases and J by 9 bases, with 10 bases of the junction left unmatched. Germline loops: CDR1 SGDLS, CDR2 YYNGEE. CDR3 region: CASSVGGADTEQFF. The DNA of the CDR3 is TGTGCCAGCAGTGTCGGGGGGGCGGACACTGAGCAGTTCTTC.

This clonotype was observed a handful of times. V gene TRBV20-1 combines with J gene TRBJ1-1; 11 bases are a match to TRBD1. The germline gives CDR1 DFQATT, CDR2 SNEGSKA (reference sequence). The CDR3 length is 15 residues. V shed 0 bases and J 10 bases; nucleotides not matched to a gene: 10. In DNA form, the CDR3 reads TGCAGTGCTAGAGACCCCGGGACAGGGGGGTTCGGAGCTTTCTTT. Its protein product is CSARDPGTGGFGAFF.

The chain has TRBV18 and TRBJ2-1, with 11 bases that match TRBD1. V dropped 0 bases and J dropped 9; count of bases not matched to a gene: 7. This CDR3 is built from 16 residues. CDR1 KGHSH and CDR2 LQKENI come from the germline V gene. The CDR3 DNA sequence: TGTGCCAGCTCACCACCGGGACAGGGGGTGTGGGGTGAGCAGTTCTTC. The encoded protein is CASSPPGQGVWGEQFF.

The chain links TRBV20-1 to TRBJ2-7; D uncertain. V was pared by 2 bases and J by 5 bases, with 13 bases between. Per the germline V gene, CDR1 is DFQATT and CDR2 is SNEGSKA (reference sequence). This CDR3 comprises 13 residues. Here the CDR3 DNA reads TGCAGTGCTAGATTCTCGGCTAGAAACGAGCAGTACTTC. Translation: CSARFSARNEQYF.

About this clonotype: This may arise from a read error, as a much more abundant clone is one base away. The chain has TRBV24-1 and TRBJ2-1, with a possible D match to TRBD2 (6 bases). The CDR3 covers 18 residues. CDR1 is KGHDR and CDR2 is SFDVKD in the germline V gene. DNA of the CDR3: TGTGCCACCAGTGATTCGTATGGGGGGAGCAGCTCCTACAATAAGCAGTTCTTC. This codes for CATSDSYGGSSSYNKQFF.

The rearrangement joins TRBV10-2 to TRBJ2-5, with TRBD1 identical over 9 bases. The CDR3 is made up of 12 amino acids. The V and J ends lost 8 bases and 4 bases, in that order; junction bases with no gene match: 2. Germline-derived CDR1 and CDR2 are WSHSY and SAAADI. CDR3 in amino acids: CASGQGRETQYF. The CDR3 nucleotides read TGCGCCAGCGGACAGGGGAGAGAGACCCAGTACTTC.

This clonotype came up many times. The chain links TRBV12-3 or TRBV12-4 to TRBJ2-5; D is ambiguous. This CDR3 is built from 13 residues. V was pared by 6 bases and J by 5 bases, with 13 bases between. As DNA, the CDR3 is TGTGCCAGCAGCAAACGGGCTGAGGAGACCCAGTACTTC. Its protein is CASSKRAEETQYF.

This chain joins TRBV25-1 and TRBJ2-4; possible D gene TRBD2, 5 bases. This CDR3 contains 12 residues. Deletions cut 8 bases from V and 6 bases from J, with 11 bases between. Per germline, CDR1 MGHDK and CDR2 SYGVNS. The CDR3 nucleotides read TGTGCCAGCGGAGGTGGGCCAAACATTCAGTACTTC. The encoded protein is CASGGGPNIQYF.

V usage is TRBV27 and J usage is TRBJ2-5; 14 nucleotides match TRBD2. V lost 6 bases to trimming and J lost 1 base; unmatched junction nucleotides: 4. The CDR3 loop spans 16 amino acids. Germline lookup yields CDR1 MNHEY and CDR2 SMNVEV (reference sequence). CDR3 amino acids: CASRRTSGRPQETQYF. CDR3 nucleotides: TGTGCCAGCAGGAGGACTAGCGGGAGGCCCCAAGAGACCCAGTACTTC.

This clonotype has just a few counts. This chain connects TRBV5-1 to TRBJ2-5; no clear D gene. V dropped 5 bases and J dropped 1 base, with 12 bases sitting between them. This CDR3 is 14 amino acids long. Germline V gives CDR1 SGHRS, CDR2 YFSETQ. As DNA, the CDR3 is TGCGCCAGCAGTCCTTTCCAGGCCCAAGAGACCCAGTACTTC. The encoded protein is CASSPFQAQETQYF.

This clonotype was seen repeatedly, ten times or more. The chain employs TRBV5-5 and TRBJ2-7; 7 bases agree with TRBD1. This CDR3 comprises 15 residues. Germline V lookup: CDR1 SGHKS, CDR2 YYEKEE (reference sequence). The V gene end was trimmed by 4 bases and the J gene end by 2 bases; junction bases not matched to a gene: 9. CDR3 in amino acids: CASSRSRDSTYEQYV. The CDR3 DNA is TGTGCCAGCAGCCGGTCCCGGGACAGCACCTACGAGCAGTACGTC.

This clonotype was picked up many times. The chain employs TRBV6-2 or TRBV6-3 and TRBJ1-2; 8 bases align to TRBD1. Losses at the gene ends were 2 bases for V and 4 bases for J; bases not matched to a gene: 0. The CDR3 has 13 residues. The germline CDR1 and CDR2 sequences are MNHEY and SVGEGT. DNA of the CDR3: TGTGCCAGCAGTTACGACAGGGGCTATGGCTACACCTTC. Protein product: CASSYDRGYGYTF.

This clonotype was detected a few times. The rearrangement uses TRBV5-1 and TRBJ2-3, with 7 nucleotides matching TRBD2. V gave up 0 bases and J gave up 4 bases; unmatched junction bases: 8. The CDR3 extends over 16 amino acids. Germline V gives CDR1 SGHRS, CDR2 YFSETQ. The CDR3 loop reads CASSLEGRGSPDTQYF. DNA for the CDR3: TGCGCCAGCAGCTTGGAGGGGCGGGGGAGCCCAGATACGCAGTATTTT.

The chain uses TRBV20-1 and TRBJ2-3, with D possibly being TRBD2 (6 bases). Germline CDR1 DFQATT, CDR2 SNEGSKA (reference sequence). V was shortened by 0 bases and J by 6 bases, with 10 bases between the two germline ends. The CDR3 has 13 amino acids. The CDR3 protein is CSARDTGADTQYF. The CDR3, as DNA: TGCAGTGCTAGAGATACGGGAGCGGATACGCAGTATTTT.

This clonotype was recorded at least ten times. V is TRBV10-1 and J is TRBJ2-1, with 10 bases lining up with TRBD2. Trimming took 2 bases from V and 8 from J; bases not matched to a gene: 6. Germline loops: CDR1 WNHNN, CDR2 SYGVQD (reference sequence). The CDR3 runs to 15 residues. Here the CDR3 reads CASSEPRTSGDEQFF. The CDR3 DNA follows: TGCGCCAGCAGTGAGCCAAGGACTAGCGGAGATGAGCAGTTCTTC.

CDR3 nucleotide sequence: TGTGCCAGCAGTATCCGGGCTGGGCAGTACTTC. Protein: CASSIRAGQYF. The chain is built from TRBV12-3 or TRBV12-4 and TRBJ2-7; D ambiguous. Trimming stripped 5 bases from V and 9 bases from J, with 11 bases between. The CDR3 sequence is 11 residues long.

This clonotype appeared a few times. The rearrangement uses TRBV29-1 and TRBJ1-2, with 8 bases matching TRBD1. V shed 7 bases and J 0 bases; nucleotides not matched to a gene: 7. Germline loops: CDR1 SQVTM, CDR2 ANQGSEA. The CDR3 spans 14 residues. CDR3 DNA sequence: TGCAGCGCCCAGGGGGCCCGAGCTAACTATGGCTACACCTTC. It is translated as CSAQGARANYGYTF.

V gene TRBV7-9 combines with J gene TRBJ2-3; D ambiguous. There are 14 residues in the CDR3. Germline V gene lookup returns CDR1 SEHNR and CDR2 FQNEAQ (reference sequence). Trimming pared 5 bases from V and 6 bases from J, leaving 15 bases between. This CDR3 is CASSGRTTPDTQYF. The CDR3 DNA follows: TGTGCCAGCAGCGGACGGACCACCCCGGATACGCAGTATTTT.

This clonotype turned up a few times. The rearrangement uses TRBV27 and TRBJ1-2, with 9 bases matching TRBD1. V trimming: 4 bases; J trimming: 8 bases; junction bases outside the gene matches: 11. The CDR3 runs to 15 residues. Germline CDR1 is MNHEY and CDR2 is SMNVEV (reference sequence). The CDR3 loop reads CASSSYPGQGLGYTF. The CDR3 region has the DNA TGTGCCAGCAGTTCGTACCCGGGACAGGGTTTGGGCTACACCTTC.

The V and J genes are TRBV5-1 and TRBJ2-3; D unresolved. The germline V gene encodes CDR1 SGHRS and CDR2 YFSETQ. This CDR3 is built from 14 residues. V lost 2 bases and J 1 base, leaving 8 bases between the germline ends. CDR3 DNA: TGCGCCAGCAGCTTAAGGGCTGGCACAGATACGCAGTATTTT. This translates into CASSLRAGTDTQYF.

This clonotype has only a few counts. The CDR3 protein is CASSLGGSGRGEQYF. CDR3 in DNA: TGTGCCAGCAGCCTGGGGGGTAGCGGGAGGGGCGAGCAGTACTTC. The V call is TRBV5-5, the J call TRBJ2-7; 11 positions agree with TRBD2. The length of the CDR3 is 15 residues. CDR1 and CDR2 from the germline V gene are SGHKS and YYEKEE (reference sequence). The ends lost 4 bases at V and 6 bases at J; junction bases unmatched: 9.

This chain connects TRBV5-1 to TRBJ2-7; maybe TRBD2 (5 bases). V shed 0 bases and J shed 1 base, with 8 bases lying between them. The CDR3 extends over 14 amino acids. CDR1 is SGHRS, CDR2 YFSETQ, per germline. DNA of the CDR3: TGCGCCAGCAGCTTGGAACCGGGATCCTACGAGCAGTACGTC. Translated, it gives CASSLEPGSYEQYV.

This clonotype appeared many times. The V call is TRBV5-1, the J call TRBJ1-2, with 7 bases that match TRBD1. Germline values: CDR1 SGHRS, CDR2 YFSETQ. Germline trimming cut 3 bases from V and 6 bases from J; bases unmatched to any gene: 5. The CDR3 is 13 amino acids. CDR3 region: CASSSTTGDGYTF. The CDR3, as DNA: TGCGCCAGCAGCTCTACCACAGGGGATGGCTACACCTTC. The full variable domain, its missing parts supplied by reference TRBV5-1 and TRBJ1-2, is KAGVTQTPRYLIKTRGQQVTLSCSPISGHRSVSWYQQTPGQGLQFLFEYFSETQRNKGNFPGRFSGRQFSNSRSEMNVSTLELGDSALYLCASSSTTGDGYTFGSGTRLTVV.

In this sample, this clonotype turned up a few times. As DNA, the CDR3 is TGTGCCAGCATAGCTACCCCTTTGGGACTAGCCCGACAGCTCTCCTACAATGAGCAGTTCTTC. It codes for CASIATPLGLARQLSYNEQFF. The V call is TRBV11-2, the J call TRBJ2-1; TRBD2 aligns across 9 bases. Germline loops: CDR1 SGHAT, CDR2 FQNNGV. This CDR3 comprises 21 residues. The V segment lost 7 bases and the J segment 0 bases; nucleotides outside the gene matches: 22.

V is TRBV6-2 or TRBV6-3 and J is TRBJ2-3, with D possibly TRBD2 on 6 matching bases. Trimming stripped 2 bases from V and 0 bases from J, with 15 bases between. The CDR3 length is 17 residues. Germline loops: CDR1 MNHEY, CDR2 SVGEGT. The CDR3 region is CASSYAGPSLSTDTQYF. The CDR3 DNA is TGTGCCAGCAGTTACGCGGGACCATCTCTTAGCACAGATACGCAGTATTTT.